Following are 12 T cell receptor beta chains from one sample sequenced in a study of regulatory T cells in long-lasting Graves disease. Investigators prepared the TCR beta libraries by applying iRepertoire HTBI primers and Arm-PCR of CDR3 regions. TCRdb redid the calling of the multiplex PCR reads with MiXCR, one entry per CDR3 protein. The sample lists around 400,000 distinct CDR3 sequences, 15% occurring once. Time point specified: newly diagnosed GD, antithyroid drugs for less than 3 months. Generation of the TCR library employed RNA extracted from PBMCs. The material sequenced was peripheral blood mononuclear cells (PBMCs), taken at new diagnosis, from a patient treated with antithyroid drugs. These receptors originate from a female donor with Graves disease.

At least ten counts were recorded for this clonotype. The chain links TRBV3-1 to TRBJ2-5; D not certain. V lost 4 bases, J lost 1 base, and 13 bases lay in between. The germline V gene has CDR1 LGHDT and CDR2 YNNKEL (reference sequence). The CDR3 consists of 15 residues. CDR3 nucleotides: TGTGCCAGCAGCCCCTACGCTGGGGTCCAAGAGACCCAGTACTTC. This encodes CASSPYAGVQETQYF.

In this sample, this clonotype turned up a few times. The V call is TRBV3-1, the J call TRBJ1-6; D is undetermined. Germline V CDR1 and CDR2: LGHDT, YNNKEL (reference sequence). The CDR3 has 15 amino acids. V lost 1 base and J 6 bases, leaving 10 bases between the germline ends. The CDR3 DNA reads as TGTGCCAGCAGCCAAGTTAGGACTCCTAATTCACCCCTCCACTTT. Residues: CASSQVRTPNSPLHF.

This clonotype was detected ten times or more. The chain uses TRBV20-1 and TRBJ2-1, with D maybe TRBD2 (7 bases). CDR3 length equals 15 residues. Trimming pared 6 bases from V and 2 bases from J, leaving 17 bases between. Germline CDR1 and CDR2: DFQATT and SNEGSKA (reference sequence). DNA for the CDR3: TGCAGTGCCCCCAGGGGAGGGGGAACCTACAATGAGCAGTTCTTC. Translated, it gives CSAPRGGGTYNEQFF.

Ten or more counts support this clonotype. The chain combines TRBV12-3 or TRBV12-4 with TRBJ1-1; weak D call: TRBD1 (5 bases). Trimming removed 7 bases from V and 0 bases from J, with 18 bases in between. CDR3 length equals 16 residues. The CDR3 is CASITLRANLNTEAFF. Written as DNA, the CDR3 is TGTGCCAGCATCACCCTCAGGGCCAACTTGAACACTGAAGCTTTCTTT.

This clonotype was detected ten times or more. The chain joins TRBV7-9 to TRBJ2-1; D possibly corresponds to TRBD2 (6 bases). The CDR3 length is 16 residues. V lost 5 bases and J 6 bases, leaving 20 bases between the germline ends. The germline V gene has CDR1 SEHNR and CDR2 FQNEAQ (reference sequence). The DNA for the CDR3 is TGTGCCAGCAGCCAGCCCGCGGGGCGATCGCGCAATGAGCAGTTCTTC. Translating gives CASSQPAGRSRNEQFF.

This clonotype was seen at least ten times. V usage is TRBV27 and J usage is TRBJ1-3, with D possibly TRBD1 on 5 matching bases. Germline V gives CDR1 MNHEY, CDR2 SMNVEV (reference sequence). The V gene lost 3 bases and the J gene lost 0 bases, with 12 bases spanning the gap. The CDR3 runs to 16 residues. The CDR3 DNA reads TGTGCCAGCAGTTTGACAGCCTCCAGCTCTGGAAACACCATATATTTT. It encodes CASSLTASSSGNTIYF.

Many counts were recorded for this clonotype. V gene TRBV20-1 combines with J gene TRBJ2-3; 8 bases are a match to TRBD2. V gave up 3 bases and J gave up 2 bases; unmatched junction bases: 4. The CDR3 spans 14 residues. Germline V lookup: CDR1 DFQATT, CDR2 SNEGSKA (reference sequence). The CDR3 region has the DNA TGCAGTGCTAGGGACGGGAGGGACACAGATACGCAGTATTTT. Translated, it gives CSARDGRDTDTQYF.

This clonotype was counted many times. This sequence joins TRBV6-5 and TRBJ1-2; D not resolved. V shed 0 bases and J shed 7 bases, with 12 bases lying between them. CDR1 is MNHEY and CDR2 is SVGAGI in the germline V gene. The CDR3 covers 14 residues. Here the CDR3 DNA reads TGTGCCAGCAGTTACTCAGGGTCGGCGCGTGGCTACACCTTC. Translating gives CASSYSGSARGYTF.

This clonotype was counted many times. J is TRBJ2-1 and V is TRBV2; perhaps D is TRBD1 or TRBD2 (7 bases each). V shed 5 bases and J shed 16 bases, with 18 bases lying between them. Looked up from germline, CDR1 is SNHLY and CDR2 is FYNNEI. CDR3 length: 12 residues. CDR3 DNA sequence: TGTGCCAGCAGTCCAGGGTTCAGGGGGGGCTTCTTC. Its translation: CASSPGFRGGFF.

The table lists this clonotype with many counts. CDR3 DNA: TGTGCCAGCAGTTCGGGGGACAGGCGGACGGACAATGAGCAGTTCTTC. As protein: CASSSGDRRTDNEQFF. The rearrangement uses TRBV28 and TRBJ2-1; 8 nucleotides agree with TRBD1. CDR1 MDHEN and CDR2 SYDVKM come from the germline V gene. With 4 bases clipped from V and 5 bases from J, the junction kept 10 bases outside the gene matches. The CDR3 covers 16 residues. Looking up the rest from reference TRBV28 and TRBJ2-1 gives the full variable domain: DVKVTQSSRYLVKRTGEKVFLECVQDMDHENMFWYRQDPGLGLRLIYFSYDVKMKEKGDIPEGYSVSREKKERFSLILESASTNQTSMYLCASSSGDRRTDNEQFFGPGTRLTVL.

This clonotype was seen ten or more times. This sequence joins TRBV28 and TRBJ2-5; D is ambiguous. Trimming cost V 6 bases and J 5 bases, with 19 bases left between them. This CDR3 region has 15 residues. Per the germline V gene, CDR1 is MDHEN and CDR2 is SYDVKM. The CDR3 is CASRLLTALGETQYF. The CDR3 coding sequence is TGTGCCAGCAGACTACTCACAGCCCTGGGGGAGACCCAGTACTTC.

The table lists this clonotype with many counts. V gene TRBV2 combines with J gene TRBJ1-1, with TRBD1 as a possible D gene (5 bases). Trimming took off 6 bases at V and 3 bases at J, with 17 bases between the two ends. Germline V lookup: CDR1 SNHLY, CDR2 FYNNEI. The CDR3 has 15 residues. The CDR3 loop reads CASSRVIGRDTEAFF. The CDR3 DNA reads TGTGCCAGCAGCAGGGTAATAGGGCGAGACACTGAAGCTTTCTTT.